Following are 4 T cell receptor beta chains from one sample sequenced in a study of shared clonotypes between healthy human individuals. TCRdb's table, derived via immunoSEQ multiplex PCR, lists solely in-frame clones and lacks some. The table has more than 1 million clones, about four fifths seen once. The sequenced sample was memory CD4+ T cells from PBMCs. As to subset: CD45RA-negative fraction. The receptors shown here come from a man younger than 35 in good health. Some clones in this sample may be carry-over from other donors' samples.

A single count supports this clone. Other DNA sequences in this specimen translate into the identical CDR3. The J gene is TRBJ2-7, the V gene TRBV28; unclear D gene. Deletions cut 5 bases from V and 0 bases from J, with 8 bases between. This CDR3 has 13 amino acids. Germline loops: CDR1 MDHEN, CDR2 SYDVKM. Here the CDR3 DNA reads TGTGCCAGCAGTCCCGGGCCCTCCTACGAGCAGTACTTC. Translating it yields CASSPGPSYEQYF.

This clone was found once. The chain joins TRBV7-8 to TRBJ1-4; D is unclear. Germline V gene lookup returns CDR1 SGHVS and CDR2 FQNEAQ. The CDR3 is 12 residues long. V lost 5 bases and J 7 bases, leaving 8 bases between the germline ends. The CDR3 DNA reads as TGTGCCAGCAGCCTCGGAGGTGAAAAACTGTTTTTT. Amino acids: CASSLGGEKLFF.

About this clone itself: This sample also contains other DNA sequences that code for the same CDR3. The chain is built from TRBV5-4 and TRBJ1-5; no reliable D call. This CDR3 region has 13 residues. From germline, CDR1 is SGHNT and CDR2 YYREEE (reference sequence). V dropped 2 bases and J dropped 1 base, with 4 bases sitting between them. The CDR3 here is CASSLGSNQPQHF. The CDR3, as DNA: TGTGCCAGCAGCTTAGGCAGCAATCAGCCCCAGCATTTT. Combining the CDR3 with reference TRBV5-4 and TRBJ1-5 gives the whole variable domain ETGVTQSPTHLIKTRGQQVTLRCSSQSGHNTVSWYQQALGQGPQFIFQYYREEENGRGNFPPRFSGLQFPNYSSELNVNALELDDSALYLCASSLGSNQPQHFGDGTRLSIL.

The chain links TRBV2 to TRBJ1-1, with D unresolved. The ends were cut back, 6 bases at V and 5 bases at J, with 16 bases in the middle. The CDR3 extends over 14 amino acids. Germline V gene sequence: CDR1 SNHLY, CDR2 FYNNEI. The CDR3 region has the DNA TGTGCCAGCAGATCCGACCCCGGGGAGACTGAAGCTTTCTTT. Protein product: CASRSDPGETEAFF.